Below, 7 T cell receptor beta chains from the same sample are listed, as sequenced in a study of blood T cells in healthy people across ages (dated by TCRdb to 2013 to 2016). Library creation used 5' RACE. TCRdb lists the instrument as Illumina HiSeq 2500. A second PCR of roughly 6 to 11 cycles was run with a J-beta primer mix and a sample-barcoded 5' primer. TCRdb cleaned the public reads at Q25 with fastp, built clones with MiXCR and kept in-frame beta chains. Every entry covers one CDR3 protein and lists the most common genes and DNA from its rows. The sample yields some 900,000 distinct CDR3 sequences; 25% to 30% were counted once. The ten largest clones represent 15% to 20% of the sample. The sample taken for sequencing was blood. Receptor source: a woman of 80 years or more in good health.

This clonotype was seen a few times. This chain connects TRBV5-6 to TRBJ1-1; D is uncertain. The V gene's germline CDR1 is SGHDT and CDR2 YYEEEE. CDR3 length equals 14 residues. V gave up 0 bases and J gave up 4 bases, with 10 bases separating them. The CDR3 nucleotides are TGTGCCAGCAGCTTGGAGAGGAGGAGCACTGAAGCTTTCTTT. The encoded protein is CASSLERRSTEAFF.

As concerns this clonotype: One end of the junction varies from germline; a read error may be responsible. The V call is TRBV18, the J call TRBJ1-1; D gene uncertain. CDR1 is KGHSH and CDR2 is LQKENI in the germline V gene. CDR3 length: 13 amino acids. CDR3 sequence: CASSPTLNIEAFF. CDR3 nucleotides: TGTGCCAGCTCACCGACCCTGAACATTGAAGCTTTCTTT.

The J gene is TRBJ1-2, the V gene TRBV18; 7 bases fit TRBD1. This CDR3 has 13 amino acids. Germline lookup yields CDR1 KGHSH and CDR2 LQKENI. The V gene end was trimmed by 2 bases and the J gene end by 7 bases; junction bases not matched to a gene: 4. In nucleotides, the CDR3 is TGTGCCAGCTCACCATACAGGGGCGGTGGCTACACCTTC. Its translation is CASSPYRGGGYTF.

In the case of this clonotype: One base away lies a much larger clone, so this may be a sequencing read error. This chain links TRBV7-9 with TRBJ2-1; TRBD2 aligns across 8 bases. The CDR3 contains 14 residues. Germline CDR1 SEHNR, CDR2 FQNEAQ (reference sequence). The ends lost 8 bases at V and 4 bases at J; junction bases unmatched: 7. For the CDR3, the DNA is TGTGCCAGCCGGACTAGCTTTCCATACAATGAGCAGTTCTTC. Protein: CASRTSFPYNEQFF.

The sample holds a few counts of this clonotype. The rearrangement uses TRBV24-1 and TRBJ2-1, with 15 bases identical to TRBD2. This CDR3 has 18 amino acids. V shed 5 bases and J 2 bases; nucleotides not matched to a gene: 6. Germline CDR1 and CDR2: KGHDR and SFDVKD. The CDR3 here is CATSGPGLAGGTYNEQFF. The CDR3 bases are TGTGCCACCAGTGGTCCGGGACTAGCGGGGGGTACCTACAATGAGCAGTTCTTC.

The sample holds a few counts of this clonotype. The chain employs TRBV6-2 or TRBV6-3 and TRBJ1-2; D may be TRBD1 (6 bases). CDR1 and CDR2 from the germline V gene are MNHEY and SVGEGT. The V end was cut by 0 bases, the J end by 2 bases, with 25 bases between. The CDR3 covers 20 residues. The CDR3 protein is CASSYSGYFPLSRGNYGYTF. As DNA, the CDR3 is TGTGCCAGCAGTTACTCCGGTTACTTCCCCTTGTCTAGGGGGAACTATGGCTACACCTTC.

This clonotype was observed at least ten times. The CDR3 region has the DNA TGTGCCAGCAGGCCCCAGGGGCAGGGGGCGGGGGAGCAGTACTTC. This sequence encodes CASRPQGQGAGEQYF. This chain uses TRBV28 with TRBJ2-7; TRBD1 matches 8 bases. V was clipped by 6 bases and J by 7 bases; unmatched bases: 14. CDR3 length: 15 residues. The germline V gene has CDR1 MDHEN and CDR2 SYDVKM.